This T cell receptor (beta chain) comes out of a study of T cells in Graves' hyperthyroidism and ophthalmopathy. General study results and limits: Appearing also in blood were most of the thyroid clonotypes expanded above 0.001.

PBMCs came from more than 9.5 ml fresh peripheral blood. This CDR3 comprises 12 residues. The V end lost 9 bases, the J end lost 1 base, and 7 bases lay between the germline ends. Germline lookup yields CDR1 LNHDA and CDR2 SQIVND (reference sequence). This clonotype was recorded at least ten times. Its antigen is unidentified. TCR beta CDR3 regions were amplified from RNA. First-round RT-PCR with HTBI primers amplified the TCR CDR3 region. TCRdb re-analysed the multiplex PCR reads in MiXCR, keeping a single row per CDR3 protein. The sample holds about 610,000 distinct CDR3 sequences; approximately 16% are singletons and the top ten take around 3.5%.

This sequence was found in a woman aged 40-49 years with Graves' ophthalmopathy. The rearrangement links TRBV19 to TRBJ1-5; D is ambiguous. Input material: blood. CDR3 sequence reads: CASSDSNQPQHF. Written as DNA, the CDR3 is TGTGCCAGCAGCGACAGCAATCAGCCCCAGCATTTT.